The sequence of this TCR beta chain was determined in a study of tumor-infiltrating lymphocytes in localized non-small cell lung cancer. CDR1 and CDR2 (germline): PRHDT, FYEKMQ (reference sequence). Trimming took 3 bases from V and 0 from J, leaving 9 bases between them. This CDR3 comprises 14 residues. The data were produced by immunoSEQ multiplex PCR, yet TCRdb's version contains in-frame clones alone and is incomplete. Altogether 7,000 to 8,500 clones are present, under 85% being singletons, with the ten largest covering over 4.5%. This TCR was recovered from a human donor with non-small cell lung cancer. Input material: lung tumor tissue. The V call is TRBV13, the J call TRBJ2-7; D ambiguous. The CDR3 sequence is CASSFDPDSYEQYF. CDR3 bases: TGTGCCAGCAGCTTCGACCCTGACTCCTACGAGCAGTACTTC.